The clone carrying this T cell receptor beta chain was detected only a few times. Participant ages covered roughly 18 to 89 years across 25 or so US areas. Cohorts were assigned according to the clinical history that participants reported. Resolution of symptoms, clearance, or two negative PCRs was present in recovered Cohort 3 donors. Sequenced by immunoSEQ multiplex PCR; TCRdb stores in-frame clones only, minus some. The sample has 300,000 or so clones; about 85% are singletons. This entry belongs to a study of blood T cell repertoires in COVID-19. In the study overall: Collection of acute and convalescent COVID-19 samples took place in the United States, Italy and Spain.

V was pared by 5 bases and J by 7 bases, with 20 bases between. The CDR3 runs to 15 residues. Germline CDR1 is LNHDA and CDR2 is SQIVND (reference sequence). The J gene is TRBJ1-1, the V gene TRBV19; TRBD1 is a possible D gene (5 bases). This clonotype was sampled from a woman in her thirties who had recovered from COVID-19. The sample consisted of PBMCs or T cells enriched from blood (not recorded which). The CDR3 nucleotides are TGTGCCAGTAGTGTAACTGGCGGGGGGGGAATTGAAGCTTTCTTT. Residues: CASSVTGGGGIEAFF.